Detailed here is one T cell receptor beta chain. This record belongs to a study of T cell repertoires in cytomegalovirus infection. TCRdb redid the calling of the reads with MiXCR, one entry per CDR3 protein. The sample holds approximately 250,000 distinct CDR3 sequences, approximately 24% seen once. V shed 3 bases and J shed 9 bases, with 13 bases lying between them. CDR3 size: 13 residues. Germline lookup yields CDR1 SGHNT and CDR2 YYREEE (reference sequence). This TCR derives from a human donor in good health (CMV status not recorded). Some clones in this sample may be carry-over from other donors' samples. Sequencing was carried out using CD8+ T cells from PBMCs. J is TRBJ2-1 and V is TRBV5-4, with D perhaps TRBD1 (5 bases). Written as DNA, the CDR3 is TGTGCCAGCAGCTCCCTAGGGGCCAGTGAGCAGTTCTTC. Its protein is CASSSLGASEQFF.